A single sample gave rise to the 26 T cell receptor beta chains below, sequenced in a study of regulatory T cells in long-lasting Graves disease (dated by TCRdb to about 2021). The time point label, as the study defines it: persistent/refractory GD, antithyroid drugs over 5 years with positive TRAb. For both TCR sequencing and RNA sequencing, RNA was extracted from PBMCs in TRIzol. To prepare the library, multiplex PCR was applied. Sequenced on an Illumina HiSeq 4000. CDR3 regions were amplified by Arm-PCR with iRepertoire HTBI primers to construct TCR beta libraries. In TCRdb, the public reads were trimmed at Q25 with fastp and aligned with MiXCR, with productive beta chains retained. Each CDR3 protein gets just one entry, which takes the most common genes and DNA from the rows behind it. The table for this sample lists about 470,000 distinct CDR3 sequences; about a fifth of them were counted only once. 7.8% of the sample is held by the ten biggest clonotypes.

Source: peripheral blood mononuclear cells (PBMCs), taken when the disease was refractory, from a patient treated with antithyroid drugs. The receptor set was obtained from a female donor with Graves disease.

The CDR3 loop reads CASSSAPGQEKLFF. In DNA, the CDR3 is TGTGCCAGCAGCTCCGCCCCGGGACAGGAAAAACTGTTTTTT. J is TRBJ1-4 and V is TRBV13; TRBD1 matches at 7 bases. Germline trimming cut 4 bases from V and 8 bases from J; bases unmatched to any gene: 7. The CDR3 runs 14 residues. The V gene's germline CDR1 is PRHDT and CDR2 FYEKMQ (reference sequence).

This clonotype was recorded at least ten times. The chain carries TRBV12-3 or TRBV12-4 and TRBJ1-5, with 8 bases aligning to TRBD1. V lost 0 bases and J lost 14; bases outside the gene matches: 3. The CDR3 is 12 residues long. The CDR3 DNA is TGTGCCAGCAGTTTAGCGGACAGGGTCAAGCATTTT. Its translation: CASSLADRVKHF.

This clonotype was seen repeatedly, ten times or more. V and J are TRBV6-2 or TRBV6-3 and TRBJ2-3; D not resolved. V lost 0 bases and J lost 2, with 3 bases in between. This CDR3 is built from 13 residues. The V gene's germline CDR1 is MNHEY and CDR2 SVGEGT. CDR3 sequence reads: CASSYSTTDTQYF. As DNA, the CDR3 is TGTGCCAGCAGTTACTCGACCACAGATACGCAGTATTTT.

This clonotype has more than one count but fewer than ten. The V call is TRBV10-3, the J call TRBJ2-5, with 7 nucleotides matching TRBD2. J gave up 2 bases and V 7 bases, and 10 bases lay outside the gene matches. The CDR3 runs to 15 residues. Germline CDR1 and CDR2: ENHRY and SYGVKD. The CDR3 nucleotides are TGTGCCATCAACAGACTAGCCAGGGTTCAAGAGACCCAGTACTTC. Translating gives CAINRLARVQETQYF.

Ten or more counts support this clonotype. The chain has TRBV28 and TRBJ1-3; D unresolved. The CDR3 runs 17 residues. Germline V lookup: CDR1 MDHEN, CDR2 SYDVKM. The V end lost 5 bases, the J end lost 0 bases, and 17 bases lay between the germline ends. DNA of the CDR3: TGTGCCAGCAGTCCCTCCGGCCTCTCTTACTCTGGAAACACCATATATTTT. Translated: CASSPSGLSYSGNTIYF.

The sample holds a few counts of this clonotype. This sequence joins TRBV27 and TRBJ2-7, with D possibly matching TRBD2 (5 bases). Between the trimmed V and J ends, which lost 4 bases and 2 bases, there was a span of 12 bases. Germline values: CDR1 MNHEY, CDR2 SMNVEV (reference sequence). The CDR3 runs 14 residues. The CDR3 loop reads CASSSFGVTYEQYF. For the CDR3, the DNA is TGTGCCAGCAGTTCATTCGGGGTTACCTACGAGCAGTACTTC.

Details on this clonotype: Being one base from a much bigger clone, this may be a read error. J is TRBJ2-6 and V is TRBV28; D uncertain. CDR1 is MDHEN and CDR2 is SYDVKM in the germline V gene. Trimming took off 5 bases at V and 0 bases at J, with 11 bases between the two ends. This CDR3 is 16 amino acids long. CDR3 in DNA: TGTGCCAGCAGTCTTTCTGGTAGCTCTGGGGCCAACGTCCTGACTTTC. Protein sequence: CASSLSGSSGANVLTF.

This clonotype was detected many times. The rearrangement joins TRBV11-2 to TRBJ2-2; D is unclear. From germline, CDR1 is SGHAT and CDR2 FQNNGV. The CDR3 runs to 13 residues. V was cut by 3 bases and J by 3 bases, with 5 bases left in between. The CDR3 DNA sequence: TGTGCCAGCAGCTTCGCTCACACCGGGGAGCTGTTTTTT. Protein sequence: CASSFAHTGELFF.

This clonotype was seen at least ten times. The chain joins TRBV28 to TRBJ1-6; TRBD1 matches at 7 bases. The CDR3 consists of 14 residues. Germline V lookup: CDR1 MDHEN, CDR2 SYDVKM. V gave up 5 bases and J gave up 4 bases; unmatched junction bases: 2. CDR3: CASSRDSYNSPLHF. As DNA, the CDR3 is TGTGCCAGCAGTCGGGACAGTTATAATTCACCCCTCCACTTT. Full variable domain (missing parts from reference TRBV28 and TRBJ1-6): DVKVTQSSRYLVKRTGEKVFLECVQDMDHENMFWYRQDPGLGLRLIYFSYDVKMKEKGDIPEGYSVSREKKERFSLILESASTNQTSMYLCASSRDSYNSPLHFGNGTRLTVT.

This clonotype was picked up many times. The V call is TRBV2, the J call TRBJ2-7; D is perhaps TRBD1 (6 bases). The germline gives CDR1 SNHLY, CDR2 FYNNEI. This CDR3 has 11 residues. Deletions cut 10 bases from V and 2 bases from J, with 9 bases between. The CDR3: CATWDTYEQYF. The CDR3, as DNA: TGTGCCACCTGGGACACCTACGAGCAGTACTTC.

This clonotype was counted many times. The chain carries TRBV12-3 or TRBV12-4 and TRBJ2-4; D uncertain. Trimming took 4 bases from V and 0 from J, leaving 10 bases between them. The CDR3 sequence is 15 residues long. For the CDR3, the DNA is TGTGCCAGCAGTTATCTTTCTGGAGCCAAAAACATTCAGTACTTC. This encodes CASSYLSGAKNIQYF.

This chain's CDR3 is CASSLAGTGTGNTIYF. The CDR3 coding sequence is TGTGCCAGCAGCTTGGCCGGGACAGGGACTGGAAACACCATATATTTT. The chain is built from TRBV5-5 and TRBJ1-3; 9 bases align to TRBD1. The length of the CDR3 is 16 residues. In germline, CDR1 is SGHKS, CDR2 YYEKEE (reference sequence). Trimming at V came to 0 bases and at J to 2 bases, leaving 3 bases not matched to a gene.

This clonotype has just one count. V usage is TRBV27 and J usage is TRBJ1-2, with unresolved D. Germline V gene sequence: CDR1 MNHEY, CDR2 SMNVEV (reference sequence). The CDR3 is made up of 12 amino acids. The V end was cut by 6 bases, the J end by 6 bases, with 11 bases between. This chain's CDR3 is CASSPGVNGYTF. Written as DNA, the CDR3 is TGTGCCAGCAGCCCGGGAGTCAATGGCTACACCTTC.

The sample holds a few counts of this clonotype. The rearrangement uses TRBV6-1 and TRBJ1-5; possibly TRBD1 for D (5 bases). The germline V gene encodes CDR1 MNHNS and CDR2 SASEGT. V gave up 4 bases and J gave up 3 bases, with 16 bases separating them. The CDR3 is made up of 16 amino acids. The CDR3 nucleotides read TGTGCCAGCAGTGCCCTTTCGGCAGGGTCCAATCAGCCCCAGCATTTT. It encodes CASSALSAGSNQPQHF.

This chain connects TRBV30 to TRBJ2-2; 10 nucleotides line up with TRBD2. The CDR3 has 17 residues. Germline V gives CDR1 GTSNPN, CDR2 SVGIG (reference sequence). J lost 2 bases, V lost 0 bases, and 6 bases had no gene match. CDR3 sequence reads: CAWSVGRTSGNTGELFF. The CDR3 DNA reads TGTGCCTGGAGTGTTGGACGGACTAGCGGTAACACCGGGGAGCTGTTTTTT.

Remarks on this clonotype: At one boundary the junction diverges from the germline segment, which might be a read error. CDR3 DNA: TGTGTCAGCTCTATGACTACCCCGGGCTACGAGCAGTACTTC. Amino acid sequence: CVSSMTTPGYEQYF. The chain carries TRBV18 and TRBJ2-7; possible D gene TRBD2, 5 bases. The germline CDR1 and CDR2 sequences are KGHSH and LQKENI. The CDR3 extends over 14 amino acids.

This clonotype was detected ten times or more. The CDR3 DNA follows: TGTGCCAGCAGTGACCTGAGACTAGCGGACGAGCAGTACTTC. It encodes CASSDLRLADEQYF. The rearrangement joins TRBV2 to TRBJ2-7; 9 bases agree with TRBD2. Per germline, CDR1 SNHLY and CDR2 FYNNEI. The CDR3 runs 14 residues. Losses at the gene ends were 3 bases for V and 5 bases for J; bases not matched to a gene: 5.

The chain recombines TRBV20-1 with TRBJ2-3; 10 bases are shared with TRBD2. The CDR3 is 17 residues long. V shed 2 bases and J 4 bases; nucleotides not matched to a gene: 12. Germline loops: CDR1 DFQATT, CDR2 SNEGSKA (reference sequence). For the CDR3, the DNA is TGCAGTGCTAGATCGCAGAGCGGGAGGGTAGCCGCAGATACGCAGTATTTT. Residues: CSARSQSGRVAADTQYF.

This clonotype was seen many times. CDR3 nucleotides: TGTGCCAGCAGTTTTGCAGGGGGCACCACCGGGGAGCTGTTTTTT. Encoded protein: CASSFAGGTTGELFF. This sequence joins TRBV12-3 or TRBV12-4 and TRBJ2-2; 8 bases map to TRBD1. V trimming: 3 bases; J trimming: 4 bases; junction bases outside the gene matches: 4. The CDR3 extends over 15 amino acids.

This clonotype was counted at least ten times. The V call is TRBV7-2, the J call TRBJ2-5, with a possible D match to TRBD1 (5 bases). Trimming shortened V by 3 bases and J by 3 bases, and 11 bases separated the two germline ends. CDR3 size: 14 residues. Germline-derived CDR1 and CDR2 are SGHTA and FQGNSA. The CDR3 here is CASSFGHNKETQYF. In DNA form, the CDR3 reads TGTGCCAGCAGCTTCGGACATAACAAAGAGACCCAGTACTTC.

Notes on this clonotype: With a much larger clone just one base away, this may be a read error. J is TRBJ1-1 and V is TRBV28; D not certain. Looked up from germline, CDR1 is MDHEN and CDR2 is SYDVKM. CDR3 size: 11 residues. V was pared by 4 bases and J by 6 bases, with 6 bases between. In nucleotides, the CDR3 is TGTGCCAGCAGTTACCAGGCTGAAGCTTTCTTT. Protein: CASSYQAEAFF.

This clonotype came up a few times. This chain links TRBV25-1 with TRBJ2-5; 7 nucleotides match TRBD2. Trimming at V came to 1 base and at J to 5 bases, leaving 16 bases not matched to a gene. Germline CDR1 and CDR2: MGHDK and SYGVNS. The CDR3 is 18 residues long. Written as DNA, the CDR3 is TGTGCCAGCAGTGAATTGTCAGGGTTCAGCGGGGTCCGGGAGACCCAGTACTTC. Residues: CASSELSGFSGVRETQYF.

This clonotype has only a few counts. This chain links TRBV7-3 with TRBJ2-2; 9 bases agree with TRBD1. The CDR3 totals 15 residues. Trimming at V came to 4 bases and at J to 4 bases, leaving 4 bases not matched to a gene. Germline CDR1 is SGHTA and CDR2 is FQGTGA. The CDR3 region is CASSSTGGSTGELFF. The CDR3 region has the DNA TGTGCCAGCAGCTCCACAGGGGGCAGCACCGGGGAGCTGTTTTTT. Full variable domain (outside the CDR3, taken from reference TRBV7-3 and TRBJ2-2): GAGVSQTPSNKVTEKGKYVELRCDPISGHTALYWYRQSLGQGPEFLIYFQGTGAADDSGLPNDRFFAVRPEGSVSTLKIQRTERGDSAVYLCASSSTGGSTGELFFGEGSRLTVL.

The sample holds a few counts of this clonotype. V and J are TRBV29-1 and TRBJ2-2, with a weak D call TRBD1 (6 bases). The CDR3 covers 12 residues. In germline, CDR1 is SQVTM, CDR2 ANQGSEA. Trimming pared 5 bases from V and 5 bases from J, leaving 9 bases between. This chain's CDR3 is CSVSQGTGELFF. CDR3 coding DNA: TGCAGCGTTAGTCAGGGGACCGGGGAGCTGTTTTTT.

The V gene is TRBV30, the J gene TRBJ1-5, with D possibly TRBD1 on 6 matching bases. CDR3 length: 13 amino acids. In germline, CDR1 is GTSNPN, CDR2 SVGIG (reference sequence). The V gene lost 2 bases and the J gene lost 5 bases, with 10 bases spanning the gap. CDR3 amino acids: CAWSSGDHQPQHF. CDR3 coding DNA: TGTGCCTGGAGTTCAGGGGATCATCAGCCCCAGCATTTT.

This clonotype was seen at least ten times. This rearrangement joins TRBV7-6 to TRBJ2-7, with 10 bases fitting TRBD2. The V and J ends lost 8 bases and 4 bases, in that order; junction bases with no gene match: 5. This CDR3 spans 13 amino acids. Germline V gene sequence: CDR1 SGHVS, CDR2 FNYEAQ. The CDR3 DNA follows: TGTGCCAGCGGTAGCGGGAGGATGTACGAGCAGTACTTC. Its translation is CASGSGRMYEQYF.